This T cell receptor (beta chain) was found in a study of cytomegalovirus exposure and HLA in healthy donors. Turning to the study itself: Counted in an early data release were approximately 85 million unique TCRs from HLA-typed donors. Study-level results: An apparent linkage of common viral pathogens to several of the most significant clusters emerged in a later analysis. Roughly even sequencing depth across donors was the assumption behind the presence/absence analyses. One cluster of highly shared sequence variants probably arose as a sequencing artifact.

Concerning this clone itself: The antigen remains undetermined.

The PCR was carried out with 60 Vbeta primers and 13 Jbeta primers. The table came from immunoSEQ multiplex PCR; TCRdb's copy has only in-frame clones and leaves some out. This table holds about 130,000 clones, roughly 70% found once. Sequencing was performed on PBMCs. This TCR derives from a man aged 40-55 years in good health and CMV-seropositive.

The CDR3 nucleotides read TGTGCCAGCAGCGCGAGCGGTCCCTCCTACGAGCAGTACTTC. Translation gives CASSASGPSYEQYF. The chain recombines TRBV9 with TRBJ2-7; D may be TRBD2 (5 bases). The CDR3 runs to 14 residues. In germline, CDR1 is SGDLS, CDR2 YYNGEE. The V end was cut by 3 bases, the J end by 0 bases, with 10 bases between.